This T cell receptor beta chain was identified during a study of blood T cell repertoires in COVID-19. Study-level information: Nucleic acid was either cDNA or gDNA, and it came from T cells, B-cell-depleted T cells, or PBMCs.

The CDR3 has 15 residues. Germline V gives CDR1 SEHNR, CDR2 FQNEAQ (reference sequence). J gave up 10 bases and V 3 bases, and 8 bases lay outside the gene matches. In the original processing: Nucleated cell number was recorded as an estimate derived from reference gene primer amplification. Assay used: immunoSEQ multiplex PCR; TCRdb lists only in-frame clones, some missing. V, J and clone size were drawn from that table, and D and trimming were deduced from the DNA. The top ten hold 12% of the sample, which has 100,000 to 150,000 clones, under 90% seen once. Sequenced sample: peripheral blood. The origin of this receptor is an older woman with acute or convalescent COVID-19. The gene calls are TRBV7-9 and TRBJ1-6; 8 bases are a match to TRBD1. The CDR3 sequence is CASSFRQGPGSPLHF. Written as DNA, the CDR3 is TGTGCCAGCAGCTTTCGACAGGGGCCAGGCTCACCCCTCCACTTT.